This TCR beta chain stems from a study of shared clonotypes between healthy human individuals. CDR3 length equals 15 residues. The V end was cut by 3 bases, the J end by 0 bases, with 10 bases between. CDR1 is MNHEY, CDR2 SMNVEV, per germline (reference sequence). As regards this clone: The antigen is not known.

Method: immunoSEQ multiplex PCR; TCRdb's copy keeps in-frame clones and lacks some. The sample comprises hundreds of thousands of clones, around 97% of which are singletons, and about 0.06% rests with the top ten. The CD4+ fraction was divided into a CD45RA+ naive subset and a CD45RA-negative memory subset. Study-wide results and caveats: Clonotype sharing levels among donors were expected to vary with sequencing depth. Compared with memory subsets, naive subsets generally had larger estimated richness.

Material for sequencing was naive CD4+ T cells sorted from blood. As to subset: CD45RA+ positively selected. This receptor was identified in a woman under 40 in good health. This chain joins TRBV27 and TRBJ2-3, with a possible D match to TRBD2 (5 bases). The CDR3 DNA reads TGTGCCAGCAGTTTCTTGGGCGGGAGCACAGATACGCAGTATTTT. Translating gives CASSFLGGSTDTQYF.